These T cell receptor beta chains were read from a single sample in a study of blood T cell repertoires in COVID-19. The method was immunoSEQ multiplex PCR; TCRdb's version includes in-frame clones alone and lacks a portion of them. The sample contains about 100,000 clones, about 80% of which appear only once. The sequencing input was peripheral blood. These receptors were collected from a man aged 70-80 years with active or convalescent COVID-19. Each CDR3 is given with its conserved first and last residue. D genes are given only for firm matches. Not every row has a clone size; where given, it reads once, few, many or a size class.

size,D,J,V,CDR3,DNA
NA,NA,TRBJ2-3,TRBV21-1,CASSKELGLRVGDTQYF,TGTGCCAGCAGCAAAGAGTTGGGACTCCGGGTTGGAGATACGCAGTATTTT
once,NA,TRBJ2-5,TRBV28,CASSFLGAQETQYF,TGTGCCAGCAGTTTTCTTGGGGCTCAAGAGACCCAGTACTTC
few,TRBD1,TRBJ1-4,TRBV5-1,CASSLSGDRGKLFF,TGCGCCAGCAGCCTCTCAGGAGACAGGGGAAAACTGTTTTTT
few,NA,TRBJ2-1,TRBV7-9,CASSLGSDRRNEQFF,TGTGCCAGCAGCTTAGGCAGCGATAGGAGGAATGAGCAGTTCTTC
NA,TRBD1,TRBJ1-1,TRBV19,CASSSKTRGLGTEAFF,TGTGCCAGTAGTTCAAAGACCAGGGGGCTAGGGACTGAAGCTTTCTTT
few,TRBD1,TRBJ1-3,TRBV7-2,CASSFSGQGSTGNTIYF,TGTGCCAGCAGCTTTTCAGGACAGGGGTCAACAGGAAACACCATATATTTT
NA,NA,TRBJ2-7,TRBV7-2,CASSLVTGQGYEQYF,TGTGCCAGCAGCTTAGTGACGGGACAAGGCTACGAGCAGTACTTC
few,NA,TRBJ1-2,TRBV5-1,CASSYTADGYTF,TGCGCCAGCAGCTATACAGCCGATGGCTACACCTTC
NA,TRBD2,TRBJ2-1,TRBV10-3,CAISGGAGLYNEQFF,TGTGCCATCAGTGGGGGAGCGGGGCTATACAATGAGCAGTTCTTC
once,NA,TRBJ1-2,TRBV28,CASSPSGVNYGYTF,TGTGCCAGCAGCCCCTCGGGGGTGAACTATGGCTACACCTTC
NA,NA,TRBJ1-4,TRBV7-9,CASSLGTIATNEKLFF,TGTGCCAGCAGCTTAGGGACAATTGCAACTAATGAAAAACTGTTTTTT
few,NA,TRBJ1-4,TRBV4-1,CASSPRHGINEKLFF,TGCGCCAGCAGCCCCCGACACGGAATAAATGAAAAACTGTTTTTT
NA,NA,TRBJ1-5,TRBV7-2,CASSIRVGQPQHF,TGTGCCAGCAGCATCAGGGTCGGTCAGCCCCAGCATTTT
NA,NA,TRBJ2-3,TRBV25-1,CASREVSDTQYF,TGTGCCAGCAGAGAGGTGTCAGATACGCAGTATTTT
NA,NA,TRBJ2-7,TRBV19,CASSAGTRLSEQYF,TGTGCCAGTAGTGCCGGGACTCGCCTCTCCGAGCAGTACTTC
NA,TRBD1,TRBJ1-4,TRBV19,CASRPGTDYEKLFF,TGTGCCAGTCGACCCGGGACAGACTATGAAAAACTGTTTTTT
NA,NA,TRBJ2-5,TRBV13,CASSPLDRETQYF,TGTGCCAGCAGCCCTCTCGACAGGGAGACCCAGTACTTC
NA,NA,TRBJ2-7,TRBV6-5,CASSYGQGSYEQYF,TGTGCCAGCAGTTACGGGCAGGGTTCCTACGAGCAGTACTTC
many,TRBD1,TRBJ1-2,TRBV7-9,CASSQTGDGYTF,TGTGCCAGCAGCCAGACAGGGGATGGCTACACCTTC
NA,TRBD1,TRBJ2-3,TRBV14,CASSTPATGTGTDTQYF,TGTGCCAGCAGCACACCAGCTACCGGGACAGGCACAGATACGCAGTATTTT
NA,NA,TRBJ1-2,TRBV6-5,CASSYSKGEGYTF,TGTGCCAGCAGTTACTCGAAGGGGGAGGGCTACACCTTC
NA,NA,TRBJ1-6,TRBV28,CASIEARTQRIHF,TGTGCCAGCATTGAGGCCCGCACCCAACGTATCCACTTT
few,TRBD2,TRBJ2-1,TRBV13,CASSLVGGGRQKDEQFF,TGTGCCAGCAGCTTAGTGGGCGGGGGGAGACAAAAGGATGAGCAGTTCTTC
NA,NA,TRBJ2-3,TRBV5-4,CASSSATSGTRTQYF,TGTGCCAGCAGCTCCGCGACTAGTGGGACTCGTACGCAGTATTTT
NA,NA,TRBJ2-2,TRBV6-5,CASAPSGRYTGELFF,TGTGCCAGCGCCCCCAGCGGAAGATACACCGGGGAGCTGTTTTTT
NA,TRBD1,TRBJ2-7,TRBV6-5,CASSRGQGVGEQYF,TGTGCCAGCAGCCGGGGACAGGGCGTCGGCGAGCAGTACTTC
NA,NA,TRBJ2-5,TRBV4-1,CASSQDGATAKETQYF,TGCGCCAGCAGCCAAGATGGGGCGACAGCAAAAGAGACCCAGTACTTC
NA,TRBD2,TRBJ2-7,TRBV10-3,CAISSGRYEQYF,TGTGCCATCAGTAGCGGGAGGTACGAGCAGTACTTC
NA,NA,TRBJ2-5,TRBV6-2/TRBV6-3,CASGLPLGTQYF,TGTGCCAGCGGCCTCCCACTAGGGACCCAGTACTTC
NA,TRBD1,TRBJ1-4,TRBV5-6,CASSSGTGIEKLFF,TGTGCCAGCAGCAGCGGGACAGGGATTGAAAAACTGTTTTTT
NA,TRBD1,TRBJ1-5,TRBV5-5,CASGTGTGSVQPQHF,TGTGCCAGCGGAACCGGGACAGGGAGCGTTCAGCCCCAGCATTTT